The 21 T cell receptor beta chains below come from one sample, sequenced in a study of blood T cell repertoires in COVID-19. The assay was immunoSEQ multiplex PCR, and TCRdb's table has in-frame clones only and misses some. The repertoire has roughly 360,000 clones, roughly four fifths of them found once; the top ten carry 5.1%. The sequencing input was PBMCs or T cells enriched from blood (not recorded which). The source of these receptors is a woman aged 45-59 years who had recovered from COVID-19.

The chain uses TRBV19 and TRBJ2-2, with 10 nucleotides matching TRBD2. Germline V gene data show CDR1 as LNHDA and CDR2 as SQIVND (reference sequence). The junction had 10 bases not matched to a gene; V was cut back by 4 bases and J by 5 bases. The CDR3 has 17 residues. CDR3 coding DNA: TGTGCCAGTAGTAGGGGCCTAGCGGGAGAAAGTACCGGGGAGCTGTTTTTT. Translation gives CASSRGLAGESTGELFF.

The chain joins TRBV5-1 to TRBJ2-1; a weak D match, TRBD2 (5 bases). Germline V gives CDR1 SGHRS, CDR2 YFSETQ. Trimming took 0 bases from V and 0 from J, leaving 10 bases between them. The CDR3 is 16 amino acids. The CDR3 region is CASSLVATSSYNEQFF. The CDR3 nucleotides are TGCGCCAGCAGCTTGGTAGCGACCAGCTCCTACAATGAGCAGTTCTTC.

The CDR3: CASSDRTHRGGNTF. The CDR3 nucleotides read TGCGCCAGCAGCGACCGAACTCACAGGGGAGGAAACACCTTC. The chain recombines TRBV4-1 with TRBJ1-2; 7 bases agree with TRBD1. Germline loops: CDR1 MGHRA, CDR2 YSYEKL. The ends lost 5 bases at V and 12 bases at J; junction bases unmatched: 15. The CDR3 sequence is 14 residues long.

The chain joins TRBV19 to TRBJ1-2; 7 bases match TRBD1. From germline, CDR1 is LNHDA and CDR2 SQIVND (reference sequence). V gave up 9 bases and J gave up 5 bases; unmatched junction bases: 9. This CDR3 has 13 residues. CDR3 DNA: TGTGCCAGCCGACAGGGAGAGGGGTATGGCTACACCTTC. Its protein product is CASRQGEGYGYTF.

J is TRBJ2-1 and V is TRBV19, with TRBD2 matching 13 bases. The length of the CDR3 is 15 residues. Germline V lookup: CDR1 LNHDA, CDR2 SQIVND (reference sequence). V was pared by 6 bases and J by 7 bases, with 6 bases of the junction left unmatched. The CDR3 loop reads CASSPGTSGMNEQFF. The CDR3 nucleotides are TGTGCCAGTAGCCCCGGGACTAGCGGGATGAATGAGCAGTTCTTC.

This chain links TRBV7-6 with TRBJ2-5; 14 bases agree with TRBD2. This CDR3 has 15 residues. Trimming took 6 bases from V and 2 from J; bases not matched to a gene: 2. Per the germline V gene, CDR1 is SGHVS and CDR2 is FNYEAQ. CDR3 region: CASRRLAGGQETQYF. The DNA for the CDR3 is TGTGCCAGCAGACGACTAGCGGGGGGGCAAGAGACCCAGTACTTC.

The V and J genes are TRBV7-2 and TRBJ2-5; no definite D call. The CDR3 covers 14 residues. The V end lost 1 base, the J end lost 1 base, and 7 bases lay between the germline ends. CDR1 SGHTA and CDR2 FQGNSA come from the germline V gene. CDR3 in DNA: TGTGCCAGCAGCTTAGGCTATCCCCAAGAGACCCAGTACTTC. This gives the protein CASSLGYPQETQYF.

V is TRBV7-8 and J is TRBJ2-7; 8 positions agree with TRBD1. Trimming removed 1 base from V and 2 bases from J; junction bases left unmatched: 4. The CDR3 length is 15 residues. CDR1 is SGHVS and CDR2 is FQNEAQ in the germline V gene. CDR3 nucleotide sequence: TGTGCCAGCAGCTTAGGTGGACAGGGAACCTACGAGCAGTACTTC. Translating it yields CASSLGGQGTYEQYF.

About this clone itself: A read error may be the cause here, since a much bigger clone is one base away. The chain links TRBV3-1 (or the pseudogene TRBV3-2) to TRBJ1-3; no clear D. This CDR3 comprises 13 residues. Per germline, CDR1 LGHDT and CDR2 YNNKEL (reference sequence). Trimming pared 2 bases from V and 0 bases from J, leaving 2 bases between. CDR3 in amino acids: CASSQYSGNTIYF. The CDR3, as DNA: TGTGCCAGCAGCCAATACTCTGGAAACACCATATATTTT.

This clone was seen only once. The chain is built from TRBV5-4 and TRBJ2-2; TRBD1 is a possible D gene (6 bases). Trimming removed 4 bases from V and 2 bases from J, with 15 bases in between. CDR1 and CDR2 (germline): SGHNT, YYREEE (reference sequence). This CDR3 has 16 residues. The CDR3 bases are TGTGCCAGCAGCCCGGAGACAGGAGTAAACACCGGGGAGCTGTTTTTT. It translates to CASSPETGVNTGELFF.

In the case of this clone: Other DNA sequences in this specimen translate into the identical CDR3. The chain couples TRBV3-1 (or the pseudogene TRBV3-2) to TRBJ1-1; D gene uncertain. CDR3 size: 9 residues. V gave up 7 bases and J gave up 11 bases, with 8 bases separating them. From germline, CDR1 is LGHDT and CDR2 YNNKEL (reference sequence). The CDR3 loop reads CASIAGAFF. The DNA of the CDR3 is TGTGCCAGCATCGCGGGGGCTTTCTTT.

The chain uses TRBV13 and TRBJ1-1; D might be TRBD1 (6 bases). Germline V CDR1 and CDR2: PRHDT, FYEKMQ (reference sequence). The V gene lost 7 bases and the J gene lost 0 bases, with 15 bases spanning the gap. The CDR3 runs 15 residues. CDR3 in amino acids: CASTEGGLMNTEAFF. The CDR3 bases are TGTGCCAGCACAGAGGGGGGGCTTATGAACACTGAAGCTTTCTTT.

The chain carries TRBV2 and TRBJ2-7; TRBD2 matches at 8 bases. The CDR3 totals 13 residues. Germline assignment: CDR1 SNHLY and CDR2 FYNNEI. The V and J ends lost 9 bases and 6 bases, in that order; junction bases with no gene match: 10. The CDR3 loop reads CARAGTRSGEQYF. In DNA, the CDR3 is TGTGCCAGAGCCGGGACTAGGTCAGGCGAGCAGTACTTC.

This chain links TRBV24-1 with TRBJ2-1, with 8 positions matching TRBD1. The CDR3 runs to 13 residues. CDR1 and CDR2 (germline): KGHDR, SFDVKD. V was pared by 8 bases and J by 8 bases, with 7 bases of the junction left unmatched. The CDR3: CATMKTGDYEQFF. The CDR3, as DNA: TGTGCCACCATGAAGACAGGGGACTATGAGCAGTTCTTC.

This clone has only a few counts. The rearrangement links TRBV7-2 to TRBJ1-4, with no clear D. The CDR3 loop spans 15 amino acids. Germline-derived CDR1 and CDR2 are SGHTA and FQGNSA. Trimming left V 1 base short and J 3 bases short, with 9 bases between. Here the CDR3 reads CASSLVPAANEKLFF. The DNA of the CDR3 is TGTGCCAGCAGCTTAGTGCCGGCGGCTAATGAAAAACTGTTTTTT.

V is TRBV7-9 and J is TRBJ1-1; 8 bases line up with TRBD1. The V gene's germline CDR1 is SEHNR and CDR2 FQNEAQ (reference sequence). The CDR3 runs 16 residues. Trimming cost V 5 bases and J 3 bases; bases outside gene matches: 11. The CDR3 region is CASSQPPTGAYTEAFF. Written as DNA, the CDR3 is TGTGCCAGCAGCCAACCCCCGACAGGGGCGTACACTGAAGCTTTCTTT.

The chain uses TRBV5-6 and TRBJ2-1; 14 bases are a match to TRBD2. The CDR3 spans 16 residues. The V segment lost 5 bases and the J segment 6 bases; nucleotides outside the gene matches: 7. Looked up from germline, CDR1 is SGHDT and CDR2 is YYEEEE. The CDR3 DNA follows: TGTGCCAGCAGTTATCGCGGGACTAGCGGGAGCAATGAGCAGTTCTTC. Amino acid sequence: CASSYRGTSGSNEQFF.

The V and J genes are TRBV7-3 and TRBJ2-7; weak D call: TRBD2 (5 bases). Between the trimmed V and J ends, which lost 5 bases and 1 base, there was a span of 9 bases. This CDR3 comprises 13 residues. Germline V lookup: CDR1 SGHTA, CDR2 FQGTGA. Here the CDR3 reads CASSLSGSYEQYF. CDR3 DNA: TGTGCCAGCAGCCTAAGCGGATCCTACGAGCAGTACTTC.

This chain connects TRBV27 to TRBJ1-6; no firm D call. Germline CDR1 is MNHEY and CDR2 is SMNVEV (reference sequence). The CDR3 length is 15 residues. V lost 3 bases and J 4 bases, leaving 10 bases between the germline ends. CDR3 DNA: TGTGCCAGCAGTTTCCGGAGCAATTATAATTCACCCCTCCACTTT. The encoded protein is CASSFRSNYNSPLHF.

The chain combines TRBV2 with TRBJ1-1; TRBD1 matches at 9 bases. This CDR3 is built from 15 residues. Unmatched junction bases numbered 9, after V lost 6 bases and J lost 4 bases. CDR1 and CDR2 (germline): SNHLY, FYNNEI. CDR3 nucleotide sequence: TGTGCCAGCAGGAGGGACAGGGCCGGGGGCACTGAAGCTTTCTTT. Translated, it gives CASRRDRAGGTEAFF.

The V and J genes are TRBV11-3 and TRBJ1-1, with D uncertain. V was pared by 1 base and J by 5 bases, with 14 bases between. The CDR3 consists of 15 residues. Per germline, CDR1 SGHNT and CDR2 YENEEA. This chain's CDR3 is CASSLGGVQGTEAFF. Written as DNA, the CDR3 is TGTGCCAGCAGCTTAGGCGGGGTCCAAGGGACTGAAGCTTTCTTT.